The 8 T cell receptor beta chains below come from one sample, sequenced in a study of neurological immune-mediated disorders. TCRdb independently ran MiXCR on the 5' RACE reads; one entry per CDR3 protein. The data hold under 80,000 distinct CDR3 sequences, with less than 15% observed a single time. Sample: PBMCs. These receptors were obtained from a woman in her forties or fifties in good health.

The sample holds many counts of this clonotype. The chain recombines TRBV28 with TRBJ1-2; D ambiguous. Trimming removed 2 bases from V and 6 bases from J, with 16 bases in between. The CDR3 has 15 amino acids. CDR1 is MDHEN and CDR2 is SYDVKM in the germline V gene. The CDR3 spells CASSLARDFVDGYTF. The CDR3, as DNA: TGTGCCAGCAGTTTAGCCCGGGATTTCGTCGATGGCTACACCTTC.

This clonotype was recorded at least ten times. V gene TRBV9 combines with J gene TRBJ2-5; possibly TRBD1 or TRBD2 for D (7 bases each). This CDR3 spans 14 amino acids. The germline V gene encodes CDR1 SGDLS and CDR2 YYNGEE. Between the trimmed V and J ends, which lost 3 bases and 5 bases, there was a span of 14 bases. CDR3 residues: CASSEGASGETQYF. The CDR3 DNA reads as TGTGCCAGCAGCGAGGGGGCTAGCGGTGAGACCCAGTACTTC.

The genes are TRBV21-1 and TRBJ2-1; the table's D call, TRBD1, was not checked against the DNA. TRBV21-1 is a documented pseudogene. This CDR3 is 16 amino acids long. The chain's CDR3 is CASSSEGRGTNNEQFF. Written as DNA, the CDR3 is TGTGCCAGTAGCTCCGAGGGAAGGGGGACTAACAATGAGCAGTTCTTC.

This clonotype has a count of ten or more. The chain is built from TRBV28 and TRBJ2-5; TRBD1 matches 7 bases. There are 13 residues in the CDR3. The junction had 8 bases not matched to a gene; V was cut back by 7 bases and J by 6 bases. Germline CDR1 reads MDHEN; CDR2 reads SYDVKM. The CDR3 is CASTADRVKTQYF. The CDR3 DNA reads as TGTGCCAGCACCGCCGACAGGGTGAAGACCCAGTACTTC.

There are many counts of this clonotype. The V and J genes are TRBV5-1 and TRBJ2-5; tentative D call: TRBD2 (5 bases). Between the trimmed V and J ends, which lost 0 bases and 1 base, there was a span of 16 bases. The CDR3 length is 17 residues. CDR1 and CDR2 from the germline V gene are SGHRS and YFSETQ. The DNA of the CDR3 is TGCGCCAGCAGCTTGGAGGTTCACCGGGATCTCCAAGAGACCCAGTACTTC. Its translation is CASSLEVHRDLQETQYF.

The sample holds many counts of this clonotype. The V and J genes are TRBV9 and TRBJ2-1, with 8 bases aligning to TRBD1. The CDR3 runs to 16 residues. The V gene's germline CDR1 is SGDLS and CDR2 YYNGEE. Unmatched junction bases numbered 13, after V lost 3 bases and J lost 8 bases. The CDR3 is CASSAPPDRVVYEQFF. In DNA form, the CDR3 reads TGTGCCAGCAGCGCCCCTCCGGACAGGGTAGTCTATGAGCAGTTCTTC.

This clonotype was seen ten or more times. This rearrangement joins TRBV12-3 or TRBV12-4 to TRBJ2-2, with 7 bases matching TRBD1. CDR3 size: 14 residues. The V segment lost 3 bases and the J segment 3 bases; nucleotides outside the gene matches: 1. The CDR3 coding sequence is TGTGCCAGCAGTTTGGACAGGTACACCGGGGAGCTGTTTTTT. Its protein product is CASSLDRYTGELFF.

CDR3 coding DNA: TGTGCCAGCAGTTACACTGGGACGGCCACTGAAGCTTTCTTT. Translated, it gives CASSYTGTATEAFF. The chain links TRBV6-6 to TRBJ1-1; perhaps TRBD1 as D (5 bases). Trimming removed 2 bases at V and 4 bases at J, with 11 bases between. The CDR3 extends over 14 amino acids. The germline gives CDR1 MNHNY, CDR2 SVGAGI (reference sequence).